What follows are 20 T cell receptor beta chains derived from one specimen sequenced in a study of identifying expanded T cells in peripheral blood. The table came from immunoSEQ multiplex PCR; TCRdb's copy has only in-frame clones and leaves some out. The sample has some 100,000 clones; approximately 88% are singletons. The sample taken for sequencing was blood. The source is a person aged 18 to 69 in good health.

This chain joins TRBV15 and TRBJ1-4; D is uncertain. The V end was cut by 0 bases, the J end by 10 bases, with 30 bases between. The CDR3 is 20 amino acids. Germline CDR1 LNHNV, CDR2 YYDKDF (reference sequence). As DNA, the CDR3 is TGTGCCACCAGCAGAGAGGGAGGCGGGAAGGTGCATCTGGGGAAGGGAAAACTGTTTTTT. Translation: CATSREGGGKVHLGKGKLFF.

The table lists this clone with a count of one. V is TRBV19 and J is TRBJ2-3, with 9 positions matching TRBD2. In germline, CDR1 is LNHDA, CDR2 SQIVND (reference sequence). The CDR3 has 18 amino acids. V shed 2 bases, J shed 1 base, and the junction held 10 bases outside the gene matches. The CDR3 DNA follows: TGTGCCAGTAGTATAATCCCCAAGCTAGCGGGACGCACAGATACGCAGTATTTT. Translated: CASSIIPKLAGRTDTQYF.

The chain employs TRBV13 and TRBJ1-1; tentative D call: TRBD1 (6 bases). V was trimmed by 1 base and J by 2 bases, leaving 11 bases between them. The CDR3 covers 15 residues. Germline V gene sequence: CDR1 PRHDT, CDR2 FYEKMQ (reference sequence). The CDR3 DNA sequence: TGTGCCAGCAGCTTAGAGGGGGGGCTCAACACTGAAGCTTTCTTT. It specifies CASSLEGGLNTEAFF.

This chain connects TRBV7-2 to TRBJ2-1; TRBD1 matches at 8 bases. This CDR3 is built from 15 residues. Looked up from germline, CDR1 is SGHTA and CDR2 is FQGNSA. V shed 5 bases, J shed 5 bases, and the junction held 8 bases outside the gene matches. CDR3 nucleotides: TGTGCCAGCAGCCTAGTGGGACAGGCCAACAATGAGCAGTTCTTC. Residues: CASSLVGQANNEQFF.

V is TRBV5-4 and J is TRBJ2-2, with 10 bases lining up with TRBD1. The CDR3 is 14 residues long. V trimming: 10 bases; J trimming: 4 bases; junction bases outside the gene matches: 7. In germline, CDR1 is SGHNT, CDR2 YYREEE (reference sequence). CDR3 loop: CAASGTGATGELFF. In nucleotides, the CDR3 is TGTGCCGCCTCCGGGACAGGGGCCACCGGGGAGCTGTTTTTT. Supplemented by reference TRBV5-4 and TRBJ2-2, the full variable domain reads ETGVTQSPTHLIKTRGQQVTLRCSSQSGHNTVSWYQQALGQGPQFIFQYYREEENGRGNFPPRFSGLQFPNYSSELNVNALELDDSALYLCAASGTGATGELFFGEGSRLTVL.

The genes are TRBV10-1 and TRBJ1-1; D perhaps matches TRBD1 (6 bases). The CDR3 loop spans 15 amino acids. Germline assignment: CDR1 WNHNN and CDR2 SYGVQD (reference sequence). Trimming pared 4 bases from V and 1 base from J, leaving 13 bases between. CDR3 amino acids: CASSGRGLGNTEAFF. CDR3 nucleotides: TGCGCCAGCAGTGGCAGGGGACTCGGGAACACTGAAGCTTTCTTT.

J is TRBJ2-2 and V is TRBV29-1, with 11 bases aligning to TRBD1. Losses at the gene ends were 2 bases for V and 7 bases for J; bases not matched to a gene: 9. The CDR3 covers 16 residues. Germline values: CDR1 SQVTM, CDR2 ANQGSEA. As DNA, the CDR3 is TGCAGCGTTGAATCCTCGGGACAGGGGGTCGTCGGGGAGCTGTTTTTT. Residues: CSVESSGQGVVGELFF.

This rearrangement joins TRBV27 to TRBJ1-6; 8 bases map to TRBD1. Germline CDR1 is MNHEY and CDR2 is SMNVEV (reference sequence). V lost 6 bases to trimming and J lost 0 bases; unmatched junction nucleotides: 10. The CDR3 spans 18 residues. The CDR3 region has the DNA TGTGCCAGCAGAAGGACAGGGTCAGACTACTCCTATAATTCACCCCTCCACTTT. As protein: CASRRTGSDYSYNSPLHF.

This clone showed up just a few times. Here the CDR3 reads CASSLALADTDTQYF. The CDR3 nucleotides read TGCGCCAGCAGCTTGGCCCTAGCGGACACAGATACGCAGTATTTT. J is TRBJ2-3 and V is TRBV5-1, with 7 nucleotides matching TRBD2. Germline CDR1 is SGHRS and CDR2 is YFSETQ. J gave up 2 bases and V 0 bases, and 3 bases lay outside the gene matches. This CDR3 spans 15 amino acids.

The chain combines TRBV6-6 with TRBJ2-7; D gene ambiguous. The CDR3 spans 13 residues. Deletions cut 9 bases from V and 1 base from J, with 13 bases between. The germline V gene encodes CDR1 MNHNY and CDR2 SVGAGI (reference sequence). CDR3 region: CASHPSASYEQYF. The DNA of the CDR3 is TGTGCCAGTCACCCCAGTGCATCCTACGAGCAGTACTTC.

The gene calls are TRBV6-6 and TRBJ2-3; D call uncertain. V shed 6 bases and J shed 0 bases, with 7 bases lying between them. Germline V gives CDR1 MNHNY, CDR2 SVGAGI (reference sequence). The CDR3 consists of 13 residues. The CDR3 is CASRGLSTDTQYF. The CDR3, as DNA: TGTGCCAGCAGGGGATTGAGCACAGATACGCAGTATTTT.

The rearrangement links TRBV2 to TRBJ1-5; D remains unclear. Trimming shortened V by 3 bases and J by 4 bases, and 10 bases separated the two germline ends. Germline values: CDR1 SNHLY, CDR2 FYNNEI. The CDR3 length is 14 residues. The CDR3 here is CASSETSLNQPQHF. For the CDR3, the DNA is TGTGCCAGCAGTGAGACCAGCCTGAATCAGCCCCAGCATTTT.

The gene calls are TRBV18 and TRBJ1-1, with 7 positions matching TRBD1. Losses at the gene ends were 6 bases for V and 5 bases for J; bases not matched to a gene: 12. Looked up from germline, CDR1 is KGHSH and CDR2 is LQKENI. This CDR3 has 15 amino acids. The CDR3 nucleotides are TGTGCCAGCTCGCCTAACAGGGGTAGCATGACTGAAGCTTTCTTT. Translated: CASSPNRGSMTEAFF.

The rearrangement links TRBV4-1 to TRBJ2-7; 7 bases align to TRBD1. Trimming cost V 2 bases and J 3 bases; bases outside gene matches: 7. Germline V gives CDR1 MGHRA, CDR2 YSYEKL. This CDR3 contains 15 residues. CDR3 region: CASSQLTTGYYEQYF. CDR3 DNA: TGCGCCAGCAGCCAACTAACGACAGGGTACTACGAGCAGTACTTC.

This clone was observed once. V gene TRBV7-3 combines with J gene TRBJ2-3, with 8 bases matching TRBD2. The CDR3 totals 16 residues. The junction had 9 bases not matched to a gene; V was cut back by 5 bases and J by 2 bases. CDR1 SGHTA and CDR2 FQGTGA come from the germline V gene. CDR3 coding DNA: TGTGCCAGCAGCCAACGGAGCGGGGGCAACACAGATACGCAGTATTTT. Its protein product is CASSQRSGGNTDTQYF.

For the CDR3, the DNA is TGTGCCAGCAGACCCGGGACCTTC. The encoded protein is CASRPGTF. This chain uses TRBV7-9 with TRBJ1-2; D unclear. CDR1 and CDR2 (germline): SEHNR, FQNEAQ (reference sequence). This CDR3 contains 8 residues. V was cut by 6 bases and J by 14 bases, with 7 bases left in between.

The chain recombines TRBV2 with TRBJ2-7, with 9 bases that match TRBD1. Germline V CDR1 and CDR2: SNHLY, FYNNEI. The CDR3 sequence is 15 residues long. J was trimmed by 1 base and V by 8 bases; bases with no gene match: 9. The CDR3 bases are TGTGCCAGCTTAAACTACAGGGGGCGATCCTACGAGCAGTACTTC. Encoded protein: CASLNYRGRSYEQYF. Full variable domain (missing parts from reference TRBV2 and TRBJ2-7): EPEVTQTPSHQVTQMGQEVILRCVPISNHLYFYWYRQILGQKVEFLVSFYNNEISEKSEIFDDQFSVERPDGSNFTLKIRSTKLEDSAMYFCASLNYRGRSYEQYFGPGTRLTVT.

This clone was seen just once. The chain is built from TRBV30 and TRBJ1-2; D possibly corresponds to TRBD1 (5 bases). The CDR3 loop spans 16 amino acids. V was trimmed by 0 bases and J by 6 bases, leaving 20 bases between them. Per the germline V gene, CDR1 is GTSNPN and CDR2 is SVGIG (reference sequence). The DNA of the CDR3 is TGTGCCTGGAGTGTAGTACGGGTCCCAACGGGGCATGGCTACACCTTC. Residues: CAWSVVRVPTGHGYTF.

This clone has ten or more counts. The chain carries TRBV9 and TRBJ1-1; D uncertain. Germline V lookup: CDR1 SGDLS, CDR2 YYNGEE. Trimming pared 4 bases from V and 6 bases from J, leaving 19 bases between. This CDR3 is 15 amino acids long. DNA for the CDR3: TGTGCCAGCAGCCCGACCCCCGGGGTATGGCCTGAAGCTTTCTTT. Translated: CASSPTPGVWPEAFF.

This clone has just a few counts. The chain is built from TRBV11-2 and TRBJ1-6; D not resolved. The CDR3 is made up of 15 amino acids. CDR1 and CDR2 (germline): SGHAT, FQNNGV. The V and J ends lost 5 bases and 13 bases respectively, with 21 bases between them. The CDR3 DNA sequence: TGTGCCAGCAGCCCCCGTGGACGGTCCCTCTTCCCCCTCCACTTT. This encodes CASSPRGRSLFPLHF.